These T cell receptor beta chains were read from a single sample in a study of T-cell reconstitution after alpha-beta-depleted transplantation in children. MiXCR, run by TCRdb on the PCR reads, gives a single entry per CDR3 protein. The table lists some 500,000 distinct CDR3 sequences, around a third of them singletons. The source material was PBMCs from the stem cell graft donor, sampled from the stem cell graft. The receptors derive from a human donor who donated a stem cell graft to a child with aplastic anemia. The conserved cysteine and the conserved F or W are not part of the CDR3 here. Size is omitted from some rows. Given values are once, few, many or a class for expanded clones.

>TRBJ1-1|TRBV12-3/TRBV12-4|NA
ASSLSIVAF
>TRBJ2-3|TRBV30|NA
AWSLQGVWDTQY
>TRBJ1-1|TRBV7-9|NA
ASSLTAQGGTEAF
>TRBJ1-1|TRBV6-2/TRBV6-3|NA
ASSYRGDMNTEAF
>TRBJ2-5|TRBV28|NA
ASSFIRQPQETQY
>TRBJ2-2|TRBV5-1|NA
ASSLSGRGNTGELF
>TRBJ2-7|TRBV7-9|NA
ASSPPGPTGEQY
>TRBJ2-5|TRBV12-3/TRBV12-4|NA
ASGSAKETQY
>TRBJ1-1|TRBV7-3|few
ASSLTPGTVNTEAF
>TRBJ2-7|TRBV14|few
ASSQERVAGHEQY
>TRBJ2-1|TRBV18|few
ASSPPEGIPYNEQF
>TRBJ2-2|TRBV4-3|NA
ASSQEPISTGELF
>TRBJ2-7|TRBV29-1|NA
SVSDRNPYEQY
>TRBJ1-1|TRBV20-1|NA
SARGFSTEAF
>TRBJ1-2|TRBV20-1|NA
SPTGGYGYT
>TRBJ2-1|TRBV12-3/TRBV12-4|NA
ASRKTGGLNNEQF
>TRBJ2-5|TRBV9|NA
ASSPRPDGTQY
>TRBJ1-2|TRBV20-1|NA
SASQSYYGYT
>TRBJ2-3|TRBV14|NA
ASSQVGTSSLGEADTQY
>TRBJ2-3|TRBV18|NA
ASSPAGLGTDTQY
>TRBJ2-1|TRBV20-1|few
SARLAGNRNEQF
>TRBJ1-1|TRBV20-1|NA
SARDGGLTEAF
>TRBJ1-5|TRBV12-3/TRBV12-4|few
ASSQTEVQPQH
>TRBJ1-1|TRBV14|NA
ASSRINRGTEAF
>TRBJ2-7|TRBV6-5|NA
ASSYSSTGSSYEQY
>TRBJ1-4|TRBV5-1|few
ASSDGATNEKLF
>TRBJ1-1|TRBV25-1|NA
ASSAKSNLNTEAF
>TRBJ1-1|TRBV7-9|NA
ASSPSFGTVMNTEAF
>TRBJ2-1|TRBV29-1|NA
SVRARYNEQF
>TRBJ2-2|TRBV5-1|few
ASSLLSGSTGELF
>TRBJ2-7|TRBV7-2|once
ASSLGGLADIEQY